Listed here are 26 T cell receptor beta chains from one sample, sequenced in a study of cytomegalovirus exposure and HLA in healthy donors. The PCR was carried out with 60 Vbeta primers and 13 Jbeta primers. Repertoires were generated with immunoSEQ multiplex PCR, while TCRdb's copy carries only in-frame clones and drops some. The table lists approximately 150,000 clones, approximately 81% of them singletons, with 1.3% in the top ten. The sample was PBMCs. The receptors shown here come from a man in his fifties or sixties in good health and CMV-seropositive.

The J gene is TRBJ1-1, the V gene TRBV4-1; unclear D gene. This CDR3 contains 16 residues. Germline V CDR1 and CDR2: MGHRA, YSYEKL. The germline V and J ends were trimmed by 1 base and 1 base, with 13 bases remaining between them. The CDR3 nucleotides are TGCGCCAGCAGCCAAGGAAACTGGGCACCGAACACTGAAGCTTTCTTT. The encoded protein is CASSQGNWAPNTEAFF.

CDR3 in DNA: TGTGCCAGCAGTTCCCCAGGACAGGTCCAAGAGACCCAGTACTTC. Encoded protein: CASSSPGQVQETQYF. The rearrangement uses TRBV27 and TRBJ2-5; the match to TRBD1 covers 7 bases. The V gene end was trimmed by 4 bases and the J gene end by 1 base; junction bases not matched to a gene: 6. The germline gives CDR1 MNHEY, CDR2 SMNVEV (reference sequence). The CDR3 sequence is 15 residues long.

The V call is TRBV6-5, the J call TRBJ1-5; D remains unclear. Germline V gene sequence: CDR1 MNHEY, CDR2 SVGAGI. V gave up 0 bases and J gave up 7 bases, with 10 bases separating them. The CDR3 is 14 amino acids. CDR3 sequence: CASSYSKVGQPQHF. The DNA for the CDR3 is TGTGCCAGCAGTTACTCGAAGGTCGGGCAGCCCCAGCATTTT.

This chain uses TRBV11-3 with TRBJ2-5; TRBD1 matches 7 bases. Germline CDR1 reads SGHNT; CDR2 reads YENEEA. The V and J ends lost 1 base and 4 bases, in that order; junction bases with no gene match: 6. This CDR3 is 15 amino acids long. In nucleotides, the CDR3 is TGTGCCAGCAGCTTAGGTACAGGGGAGACAGAGACCCAGTACTTC. Encoded protein: CASSLGTGETETQYF.

The J gene is TRBJ1-1, the V gene TRBV5-1; a possible D gene is TRBD1 (5 bases). The CDR3 loop spans 15 amino acids. Trimming took 4 bases from V and 5 from J, leaving 18 bases between them. Germline loops: CDR1 SGHRS, CDR2 YFSETQ. CDR3 sequence: CASSPRLGGITEAFF. CDR3 nucleotide sequence: TGCGCCAGCAGCCCTCGGTTGGGGGGGATAACTGAAGCTTTCTTT.

CDR3 nucleotide sequence: TGTGCCACCAGCAGGGAAATAGCGGGGGGGCGCGATACGCAGTATTTT. Translating gives CATSREIAGGRDTQYF. V usage is TRBV15 and J usage is TRBJ2-3, with 11 positions matching TRBD2. CDR1 and CDR2 (germline): LNHNV, YYDKDF (reference sequence). J was trimmed by 6 bases and V by 3 bases; bases with no gene match: 8. The CDR3 is 16 residues long.

This chain links TRBV5-1 with TRBJ2-7; the match to TRBD1 covers 7 bases. Germline values: CDR1 SGHRS, CDR2 YFSETQ. The V and J ends lost 5 bases and 4 bases, in that order; junction bases with no gene match: 9. The CDR3 has 14 amino acids. In DNA, the CDR3 is TGCGCCAGCAGATTAGGGCAGGGGGAATACGAGCAGTACTTC. It translates to CASRLGQGEYEQYF.

The chain links TRBV5-1 to TRBJ2-5; 9 nucleotides match TRBD2. The V gene end was trimmed by 2 bases and the J gene end by 4 bases; junction bases not matched to a gene: 3. Germline loops: CDR1 SGHRS, CDR2 YFSETQ. This CDR3 is built from 14 residues. The CDR3 DNA reads as TGCGCCAGCAGCTTAGGGACTAGCCCAGAGACCCAGTACTTC. It is translated as CASSLGTSPETQYF. Combining the CDR3 with reference TRBV5-1 and TRBJ2-5 gives the whole variable domain KAGVTQTPRYLIKTRGQQVTLSCSPISGHRSVSWYQQTPGQGLQFLFEYFSETQRNKGNFPGRFSGRQFSNSRSEMNVSTLELGDSALYLCASSLGTSPETQYFGPGTRLLVL.

This clone was counted once. Distinct nucleotide sequences in the sample also encode this CDR3. The V and J genes are TRBV7-2 and TRBJ1-6; D call uncertain. V lost 5 bases to trimming and J lost 10 bases, with 15 bases between them. The CDR3 extends over 14 amino acids. Germline lookup yields CDR1 SGHTA and CDR2 FQGNSA. The CDR3 DNA is TGTGCCAGCAGCCCCGCGGGCCTTGCGTCACCCCTCCACTTT. It translates to CASSPAGLASPLHF.

Only one count was recorded for this clone. The chain combines TRBV18 with TRBJ2-7, with 8 positions matching TRBD1. Germline CDR1 is KGHSH and CDR2 is LQKENI. The J segment lost 5 bases and the V segment lost 4 bases, leaving 10 bases of the junction unmatched. The CDR3 has 15 residues. Here the CDR3 reads CASSLGQGELNEQYF. The CDR3 DNA follows: TGTGCCAGCTCACTAGGACAGGGCGAGCTGAACGAGCAGTACTTC.

The chain joins TRBV15 to TRBJ2-2; weak D call: TRBD1 (5 bases). The CDR3 runs 14 residues. Germline V gene lookup returns CDR1 LNHNV and CDR2 YYDKDF (reference sequence). Deletions cut 4 bases from V and 2 bases from J, with 8 bases between. CDR3 sequence reads: CATSTGFNTGELFF. The CDR3 coding sequence is TGTGCCACCAGCACAGGGTTTAACACCGGGGAGCTGTTTTTT.

The genes are TRBV6-1 and TRBJ1-2; 9 nucleotides align to TRBD1. The junction had 5 bases not matched to a gene; V was cut back by 2 bases and J by 4 bases. The CDR3 runs 15 residues. Germline V gives CDR1 MNHNS, CDR2 SASEGT. The CDR3 is CASSENRGRTYGYTF. In nucleotides, the CDR3 is TGTGCCAGCAGTGAAAACAGGGGGCGCACCTATGGCTACACCTTC.

Only a few counts were recorded for this clone. V usage is TRBV5-1 and J usage is TRBJ2-1, with D tentatively TRBD2 (5 bases). Trimming took 0 bases from V and 10 from J, leaving 11 bases between them. The germline gives CDR1 SGHRS, CDR2 YFSETQ. The CDR3 consists of 13 residues. The CDR3 DNA reads TGCGCCAGCAGCTTGGGTCTAGCCAGGGAGCAGTTCTTC. Its protein is CASSLGLAREQFF. Supplemented by reference TRBV5-1 and TRBJ2-1, the full variable domain reads KAGVTQTPRYLIKTRGQQVTLSCSPISGHRSVSWYQQTPGQGLQFLFEYFSETQRNKGNFPGRFSGRQFSNSRSEMNVSTLELGDSALYLCASSLGLAREQFFGPGTRLTVL.

This clone appeared a few times. This chain joins TRBV30 and TRBJ1-2; 10 positions match TRBD1. Losses at the gene ends were 3 bases for V and 6 bases for J; bases not matched to a gene: 4. This CDR3 spans 13 amino acids. Germline CDR1 reads GTSNPN; CDR2 reads SVGIG (reference sequence). The CDR3 DNA sequence: TGTGCCTGGAGCCTAGACAGGGGGCATGGCTACACCTTC. Protein product: CAWSLDRGHGYTF.

V gene TRBV30 combines with J gene TRBJ2-1; TRBD2 aligns across 8 bases. Trimming removed 4 bases from V and 5 bases from J; junction bases left unmatched: 7. The CDR3 extends over 14 amino acids. The germline gives CDR1 GTSNPN, CDR2 SVGIG (reference sequence). This chain's CDR3 is CAWTGGLGDNEQFF. The CDR3 DNA follows: TGTGCCTGGACCGGGGGACTAGGAGACAATGAGCAGTTCTTC.

The chain combines TRBV7-3 with TRBJ2-1; D perhaps matches TRBD2 (6 bases). The CDR3 spans 16 residues. Germline V gene sequence: CDR1 SGHTA, CDR2 FQGTGA. V was shortened by 6 bases and J by 10 bases, with 25 bases between the two germline ends. CDR3 region: CASRRDPGSFGEEQFF. CDR3 nucleotide sequence: TGTGCCAGCAGGCGGGACCCGGGAAGCTTTGGTGAGGAGCAGTTCTTC.

This chain joins TRBV4-1 and TRBJ1-2; D is possibly TRBD1 (5 bases). Germline V gene lookup returns CDR1 MGHRA and CDR2 YSYEKL. The CDR3 is 17 amino acids. The V end lost 0 bases, the J end lost 7 bases, and 21 bases lay between the germline ends. CDR3 nucleotide sequence: TGCGCCAGCAGCCAAGAAATCGGGGGAGGAGTCCGCGGTGGCTACACCTTC. This sequence encodes CASSQEIGGGVRGGYTF.

This chain uses TRBV23-1 with TRBJ2-7; 11 bases are a match to TRBD2. TRBV23-1 is marked as an open reading frame, function uncertain. The J segment lost 0 bases and the V segment lost 0 bases, leaving 4 bases of the junction unmatched. This CDR3 is 17 amino acids long. For the CDR3, the DNA is TGCGCCAGCAGTCAATCTACGCTAGCGGGAGGCTCCTACGAGCAGTACTTC. Amino acid sequence: CASSQSTLAGGSYEQYF.

The CDR3 nucleotides read TGTGCCAGCAGGGCCCCCAGGGGTCGCGGCGAGCAGTACTTC. Translating gives CASRAPRGRGEQYF. This sequence joins TRBV27 and TRBJ2-7; D possibly corresponds to TRBD1 (6 bases). Germline V lookup: CDR1 MNHEY, CDR2 SMNVEV (reference sequence). This CDR3 comprises 14 residues. V dropped 6 bases and J dropped 6 bases, with 18 bases sitting between them.

The chain joins TRBV27 to TRBJ2-5, with D uncertain. The CDR3 is 13 residues long. CDR1 and CDR2 (germline): MNHEY, SMNVEV (reference sequence). The germline V and J ends were trimmed by 8 bases and 7 bases, with 17 bases remaining between them. The CDR3 protein is CASQVDSLATQYF. The CDR3 nucleotides are TGTGCCAGCCAGGTCGATTCCCTCGCGACCCAGTACTTC.

The chain joins TRBV5-1 to TRBJ2-1, with 7 bases identical to TRBD2. With V trimmed by 2 bases and J by 7 bases, 9 bases remained unmatched. Germline CDR1 SGHRS, CDR2 YFSETQ. The CDR3 contains 15 residues. The CDR3 sequence: CASSFGRGVWNEQFF. Written as DNA, the CDR3 is TGCGCCAGCAGCTTCGGCCGGGGGGTGTGGAATGAGCAGTTCTTC.

This chain uses TRBV28 with TRBJ1-6; 8 bases are shared with TRBD1. The CDR3 spans 12 residues. V lost 9 bases, J lost 8 bases, and 3 bases stayed unmatched. In germline, CDR1 is MDHEN, CDR2 SYDVKM. CDR3 DNA sequence: TGTGCCAGAGACAGGGGCGATTCACCCCTCCACTTT. Translation gives CARDRGDSPLHF. The full variable domain, completed using reference TRBV28 and TRBJ1-6, is DVKVTQSSRYLVKRTGEKVFLECVQDMDHENMFWYRQDPGLGLRLIYFSYDVKMKEKGDIPEGYSVSREKKERFSLILESASTNQTSMYLCARDRGDSPLHFGNGTRLTVT.

The V gene is TRBV7-2, the J gene TRBJ2-5; a possible D gene is TRBD2 (7 bases). Gene TRBJ2-7 matches the end of the DNA better, so the J call may be wrong. The CDR3 length is 15 residues. Germline CDR1 reads SGHTA; CDR2 reads FQGNSA. The CDR3 nucleotides read TGTGCCAGCAGATCCTCAGCGGGGACACCCTACGAGCAGTACTTC. Protein: CASRSSAGTPYEQYF.

This clone was recorded a few times. The rearrangement links TRBV20-1 to TRBJ1-4; D is undetermined. The CDR3 has 11 residues. The V and J ends lost 6 bases and 9 bases respectively, with 11 bases between them. CDR1 and CDR2 from the germline V gene are DFQATT and SNEGSKA (reference sequence). CDR3 in DNA: TGCAGTGCCTCAAACGAGAAAAAACTGTTTTTT. This gives the protein CSASNEKKLFF.

The table lists this clone with a few counts. The V and J genes are TRBV28 and TRBJ1-2, with D unclear. V was shortened by 5 bases and J by 5 bases, with 15 bases between the two germline ends. The CDR3 length is 14 residues. Germline V gene lookup returns CDR1 MDHEN and CDR2 SYDVKM. CDR3: CASSMAAGWYGYTF. The CDR3 DNA follows: TGTGCCAGCAGTATGGCCGCGGGCTGGTATGGCTACACCTTC.

The chain uses TRBV11-1 and TRBJ2-7; the D gene is possibly TRBD1 (5 bases). Trimming pared 3 bases from V and 3 bases from J, leaving 9 bases between. Germline CDR1 and CDR2: SGHAT and FQDESV (reference sequence). The CDR3 extends over 13 amino acids. CDR3 amino acids: CASSFQGNYEQYF. Here the CDR3 DNA reads TGTGCCAGCAGCTTTCAGGGAAACTACGAGCAGTACTTC.